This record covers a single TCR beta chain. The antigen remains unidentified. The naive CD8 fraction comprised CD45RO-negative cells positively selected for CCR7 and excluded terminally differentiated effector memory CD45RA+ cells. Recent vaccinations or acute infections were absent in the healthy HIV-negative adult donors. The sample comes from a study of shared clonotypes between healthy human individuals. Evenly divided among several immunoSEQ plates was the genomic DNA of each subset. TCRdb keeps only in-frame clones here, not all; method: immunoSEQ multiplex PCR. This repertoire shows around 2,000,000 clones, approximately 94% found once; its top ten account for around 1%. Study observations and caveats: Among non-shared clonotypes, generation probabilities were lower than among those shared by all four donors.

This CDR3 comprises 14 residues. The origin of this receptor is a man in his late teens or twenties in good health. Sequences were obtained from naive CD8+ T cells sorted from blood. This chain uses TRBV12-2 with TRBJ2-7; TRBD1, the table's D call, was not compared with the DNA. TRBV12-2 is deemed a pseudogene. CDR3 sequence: CASTPGQDSYEQYF. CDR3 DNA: TGTGCCAGCACCCCAGGACAGGACTCCTACGAGCAGTACTTC.